Below, 9 T cell receptor beta chains from the same sample are listed, as sequenced in a study of cytomegalovirus exposure and HLA in healthy donors. PCR primers comprised 60 Vbeta and 13 Jbeta primers. The table came from immunoSEQ multiplex PCR; TCRdb's copy has only in-frame clones and leaves some out. The data show 150,000 to 200,000 clones, roughly 12% seen once. Sequencing was done on a sample of PBMCs. Source of these receptors: a man aged 50-59 years in good health and CMV-seropositive.

J is TRBJ2-4 and V is TRBV9; D is undetermined. Trimming left V 4 bases short and J 0 bases short, with 11 bases between. The CDR3 consists of 15 residues. Germline CDR1 reads SGDLS; CDR2 reads YYNGEE. The CDR3 is CASSPSALAKNIQYF. CDR3 coding DNA: TGTGCCAGCAGCCCCTCTGCGCTAGCCAAAAACATTCAGTACTTC.

This chain joins TRBV7-2 and TRBJ2-1; D gene uncertain. This CDR3 is built from 15 residues. CDR1 is SGHTA, CDR2 FQGNSA, per germline. The V gene lost 4 bases and the J gene lost 0 bases, with 10 bases spanning the gap. CDR3 DNA: TGTGCCAGCAGCTCAGAGGCACCCTCCTACAATGAGCAGTTCTTC. This encodes CASSSEAPSYNEQFF.

In this sample, this clone turned up a few times. The rearrangement joins TRBV29-1 to TRBJ2-2; 10 positions agree with TRBD2. The CDR3 runs to 16 residues. Germline loops: CDR1 SQVTM, CDR2 ANQGSEA. The J segment lost 1 base and the V segment lost 4 bases, leaving 6 bases of the junction unmatched. CDR3 sequence: CSVGKRLAGNTGELFF. The CDR3 DNA is TGCAGCGTTGGCAAACGACTAGCGGGGAACACCGGGGAGCTGTTTTTT.

Only a few counts were recorded for this clone. The chain recombines TRBV25-1 with TRBJ1-2; 7 nucleotides match TRBD1. V dropped 1 base and J dropped 6; count of bases not matched to a gene: 8. The CDR3 is made up of 15 amino acids. Looked up from germline, CDR1 is MGHDK and CDR2 is SYGVNS. The DNA of the CDR3 is TGTGCCAGCAGTGAATCGGGACAGACGATTAATGGCTACACCTTC. Translating it yields CASSESGQTINGYTF.

The genes are TRBV18 and TRBJ1-3; TRBD1 might be the D (5 bases). The length of the CDR3 is 15 residues. Trimming stripped 3 bases from V and 0 bases from J, with 9 bases between. The germline gives CDR1 KGHSH, CDR2 LQKENI. CDR3 sequence reads: CASSPRQYSGNTIYF. CDR3 sequence (DNA): TGTGCCAGCTCACCGCGACAGTACTCTGGAAACACCATATATTTT.

There are a few counts of this clone. The rearrangement uses TRBV7-2 and TRBJ2-3, with 8 bases aligning to TRBD1. V was pared by 3 bases and J by 5 bases, with 7 bases of the junction left unmatched. Looked up from germline, CDR1 is SGHTA and CDR2 is FQGNSA. The CDR3 totals 15 residues. DNA of the CDR3: TGTGCCAGCAGCTTTTTTGGACAGGGAAAAGATACGCAGTATTTT. Encoded protein: CASSFFGQGKDTQYF.

This clone showed up just a few times. This chain uses TRBV5-1 with TRBJ1-6; 7 bases are shared with TRBD1. J lost 7 bases, V lost 4 bases, and 5 bases had no gene match. This CDR3 is built from 14 residues. Germline V lookup: CDR1 SGHRS, CDR2 YFSETQ. For the CDR3, the DNA is TGCGCCAGCAGCACCGGGACAGCGAATTCACCCCTCCACTTT. It translates to CASSTGTANSPLHF.

This sequence joins TRBV7-2 and TRBJ2-7; TRBD1 matches at 12 bases. J lost 4 bases, V lost 4 bases, and 5 bases had no gene match. The CDR3 consists of 15 residues. Germline V CDR1 and CDR2: SGHTA, FQGNSA. This CDR3 reads CASSSGTGGGYEQYF. The CDR3 DNA is TGTGCCAGCAGCTCCGGGACAGGGGGCGGGTACGAGCAGTACTTC.

The chain uses TRBV6-1 and TRBJ1-4; TRBD1 matches 7 bases. Germline V lookup: CDR1 MNHNS, CDR2 SASEGT. J gave up 8 bases and V 7 bases, and 10 bases lay outside the gene matches. There are 14 residues in the CDR3. The CDR3 DNA reads TGTGCCAGCAAAGTTCCAGGGGGTGTAGAAAAACTGTTTTTT. Translation: CASKVPGGVEKLFF.